A selection of T cell receptor beta chains follows, all from one sample in a study of blood T cells in healthy people across ages. TCRdb reprocessed the 5' RACE reads via MiXCR and lists one record per CDR3 protein. The sample lists more than 800,000 distinct CDR3 sequences; about 30% were seen once. Sample: blood. Receptors were obtained from a woman of 80 years or more in good health. CDR3s include the opening cysteine and the closing phenylalanine or tryptophan. Each record gives: CDR3 protein, CDR3 DNA, clone size, V gene, D gene, J gene. The D gene is left open where the match is weak. The size entry is marked missing in some rows and otherwise reads once, few, many or a size class.

CDR3 protein: CASSRWYEQFF
CDR3 DNA: TGTGCCAGCAGTCGCTGGTATGAGCAGTTCTTC
clone size: many
V gene: TRBV7-2
D gene: -
J gene: TRBJ2-1

CDR3 protein: CASSFVVATNEKLFF
CDR3 DNA: TGTGCCAGCAGTTTTGTTGTAGCAACTAATGAAAAACTGTTTTTT
clone size: -
V gene: TRBV28
D gene: -
J gene: TRBJ1-4

CDR3 protein: CASRRTEETQYF
CDR3 DNA: TGTGCCAGCAGGCGGACAGAAGAGACCCAGTACTTC
clone size: many
V gene: TRBV12-3/TRBV12-4
D gene: -
J gene: TRBJ2-5

CDR3 protein: CASSPNRGGTGELFF
CDR3 DNA: TGTGCCAGCAGTCCCAACAGGGGAGGGACCGGGGAGCTGTTTTTT
clone size: -
V gene: TRBV28
D gene: -
J gene: TRBJ2-2

CDR3 protein: CASSLAEGSPLHF
CDR3 DNA: TGTGCCAGCAGTTTAGCAGAGGGTTCACCCCTCCACTTT
clone size: many
V gene: TRBV12-3/TRBV12-4
D gene: -
J gene: TRBJ1-6

CDR3 protein: CASNLSDRANEQFF
CDR3 DNA: TGTGCCAGCAACCTTTCCGACAGGGCCAATGAGCAGTTCTTC
clone size: many
V gene: TRBV12-3/TRBV12-4
D gene: TRBD1
J gene: TRBJ2-1

CDR3 protein: CASSLDGTSDISSYNEQFF
CDR3 DNA: TGTGCCAGCAGCTTAGACGGGACTAGCGATATTAGCTCCTACAATGAGCAGTTCTTC
clone size: -
V gene: TRBV11-3
D gene: TRBD2
J gene: TRBJ2-1

CDR3 protein: CASSEEGTANYGYTF
CDR3 DNA: TGTGCCAGCAGTGAAGAAGGGACGGCTAACTATGGCTACACCTTC
clone size: many
V gene: TRBV2
D gene: -
J gene: TRBJ1-2

CDR3 protein: CSARAIRLRQVDGTDTQYF
CDR3 DNA: TGCAGTGCTAGAGCCATTCGGCTACGGCAGGTGGATGGTACAGATACGCAGTATTTT
clone size: -
V gene: TRBV20-1
D gene: -
J gene: TRBJ2-3

CDR3 protein: CASSAGTSNTGELFF
CDR3 DNA: TGTGCCAGCAGCGCCGGGACATCGAACACCGGGGAGCTGTTTTTT
clone size: -
V gene: TRBV5-5
D gene: -
J gene: TRBJ2-2

CDR3 protein: CATNKGEDQPQHF
CDR3 DNA: TGTGCCACTAATAAGGGGGAAGATCAGCCCCAGCATTTT
clone size: -
V gene: TRBV6-2/TRBV6-3
D gene: -
J gene: TRBJ1-5

CDR3 protein: CAWSVRGQDHF
CDR3 DNA: TGTGCCTGGAGTGTACGGGGGCAGGACCACTTT
clone size: few
V gene: TRBV30
D gene: -
J gene: TRBJ1-6

CDR3 protein: CASSLVRGGNQPQHF
CDR3 DNA: TGTGCCAGCAGCTTAGTGAGGGGGGGGAATCAGCCCCAGCATTTT
clone size: many
V gene: TRBV7-2
D gene: -
J gene: TRBJ1-5

CDR3 protein: CASSAQGSQETQYF
CDR3 DNA: TGCGCCAGCAGTGCGCAGGGGTCCCAAGAGACCCAGTACTTC
clone size: many
V gene: TRBV10-1
D gene: -
J gene: TRBJ2-5

CDR3 protein: CASSYSSGRGTDTQYF
CDR3 DNA: TGTGCCAGCAGTTACTCGAGCGGGAGGGGCACAGATACGCAGTATTTT
clone size: once
V gene: TRBV12-3/TRBV12-4
D gene: TRBD2
J gene: TRBJ2-3

CDR3 protein: CASSPPGHPGSPLHF
CDR3 DNA: TGCGCCAGCAGCCCACCGGGACACCCTGGTTCACCCCTCCACTTT
clone size: many
V gene: TRBV5-1
D gene: -
J gene: TRBJ1-6

CDR3 protein: CASTLRGAYNEQFF
CDR3 DNA: TGTGCCAGCACCCTCCGGGGGGCATACAATGAGCAGTTCTTC
clone size: many
V gene: TRBV6-5
D gene: -
J gene: TRBJ2-1

CDR3 protein: CASLDRGSKNIQYF
CDR3 DNA: TGTGCCAGTTTGGACAGGGGTTCCAAAAACATTCAGTACTTC
clone size: many
V gene: TRBV19
D gene: TRBD1
J gene: TRBJ2-4